The rows below give T cell receptor beta chains drawn from one sample of a study of cytomegalovirus exposure and HLA in healthy donors. Only in-frame clones appear in the TCRdb table, and some are missing; sequencing was by immunoSEQ multiplex PCR. The sample lists more than 85,000 clones; around nine tenths were seen once. Sample: PBMCs. The receptors derive from a woman in her 30s in good health and CMV-seropositive. Both conserved end residues are part of each CDR3. Each record gives: clone size, D gene, J gene, V gene, CDR3 DNA, CDR3 protein. The D gene is left open where the match is weak. Rows may omit the clone size; those that give it use once, few, many or a size class.

NA	TRBD1	TRBJ2-3	TRBV5-6	TGTGCCAGCAGCTCGTACAGGGGGCGTACAGATACGCAGTATTTT	CASSSYRGRTDTQYF
NA	NA	TRBJ1-4	TRBV15	TGTGCCACCAGAGCGATAGGTGAAAAACTGTTTTTT	CATRAIGEKLFF
once	NA	TRBJ1-2	TRBV19	TGTGCCAGTACCCCGAAAGGGGGATTCTATGGCTACACCTTC	CASTPKGGFYGYTF
NA	TRBD2	TRBJ2-4	TRBV7-3	TGTGCCAGCAGCCTGGGGCGTCTAGCGGAAACCCTAGCCAAAAACATTCAGTACTTC	CASSLGRLAETLAKNIQYF
few	TRBD1	TRBJ1-5	TRBV5-1	TGCGCCAGCAGCCTCGGGACAGTTGGTCAGCCCCAGCATTTT	CASSLGTVGQPQHF
few	NA	TRBJ1-5	TRBV4-1	TGCGCCAGCAGTCCGGGACTATATCAGCCCCAGCATTTT	CASSPGLYQPQHF
NA	TRBD2	TRBJ2-1	TRBV5-4	TGTGCCAGCAGCCCTACTAGCGGGTGGAACAATGAGCAGTTCTTC	CASSPTSGWNNEQFF
NA	NA	TRBJ2-2	TRBV5-1	TGCGCCAGCAGCTCTTCAGTGAACACCGGGGAGCTGTTTTTT	CASSSSVNTGELFF
NA	NA	TRBJ2-7	TRBV7-2	TGTGCCAGCAGCTTACTAGGGGAATCCTACGAGCAGTACTTC	CASSLLGESYEQYF
NA	NA	TRBJ1-6	TRBV7-9	TGTGCCAGGTTTGGATCGGACAGAGATTCACCCCTCCACTTT	CARFGSDRDSPLHF
NA	NA	TRBJ1-3	TRBV5-1	TGCGCCAGCAGCGTTACAGGGCTGAGCGGAAACACCATATATTTT	CASSVTGLSGNTIYF
NA	NA	TRBJ1-3	TRBV10-2	TGCGCCAGCAGTGAACAGGGCTCTGGAAACACCATATATTTT	CASSEQGSGNTIYF
NA	TRBD2	TRBJ2-1	TRBV28	TGTGCCAGCAGTCTTGCCGCCGGGACTAGCGGGAGGCCGGCCATTTACAATGAGCAGTTCTTC	CASSLAAGTSGRPAIYNEQFF
NA	TRBD2	TRBJ2-1	TRBV2	TGTGCCAGCAGAAGAACTAGGGCGGGAGAAGTATACAATGAGCAGTTCTTC	CASRRTRAGEVYNEQFF
once	NA	TRBJ1-2	TRBV2	TGTGCCAGCAGTGAAAAGACAGGCCCCTATGGCTACACCTTC	CASSEKTGPYGYTF
NA	NA	TRBJ1-5	TRBV6-1	TGTGCCAGCAGTGCCGACGGGGTGTCGGGTCAGCCCCAGCATTTT	CASSADGVSGQPQHF
NA	NA	TRBJ2-3	TRBV11-2	TGTGCCAGCAGCTTAGACCCCGGGGATACGCAGTATTTT	CASSLDPGDTQYF
NA	NA	TRBJ1-3	TRBV19	TGTGCCAGTAGTCCCCCGGGACACGGAAACACCATATATTTT	CASSPPGHGNTIYF
NA	NA	TRBJ2-7	TRBV7-9	TGTGCCAGCAGCCCCAGCCCGACAGTGCCCTCCTACGAGCAGTACTTC	CASSPSPTVPSYEQYF
NA	TRBD1	TRBJ2-3	TRBV4-3	TGCGCCAGCAGCCTGGGAACAGGGGCCACAGATACGCAGTATTTT	CASSLGTGATDTQYF
NA	TRBD1	TRBJ2-7	TRBV6-5	TGTGCCAGCAGTTACTACCCAGGACAGGGCTACGAGCAGTACTTC	CASSYYPGQGYEQYF
NA	NA	TRBJ2-4	TRBV2	TGTGCCAGCAGTGAAGGGCAGGTAAACATTCAGTACTTC	CASSEGQVNIQYF
NA	NA	TRBJ1-3	TRBV6-5	TGTGCCAGCAGTACCGGGGGGTATACTGGAAACACCATATATTTT	CASSTGGYTGNTIYF
NA	TRBD2	TRBJ2-7	TRBV7-2	TGTGCCAGCAGCTTCGGTAGCGGGAGGAACTACGAGCAGTACTTC	CASSFGSGRNYEQYF
NA	NA	TRBJ1-2	TRBV29-1	TGCAGCGTTTTGAATAGTTTTAACTATGGCTACACCTTC	CSVLNSFNYGYTF
few	TRBD1	TRBJ1-2	TRBV30	TGTGCCTGGAGGGCCCGGGACAGGGTCGGTGGCTACACCTTC	CAWRARDRVGGYTF
NA	NA	TRBJ2-2	TRBV28	TGTGCCAGCAGTTTAACTCCTACCCCGAACACCGGGGAGCTGTTTTTT	CASSLTPTPNTGELFF
NA	NA	TRBJ1-1	TRBV5-4	TGTGCCAGCAGCTTTGGGCAGGGAGGAGCTTTCTTT	CASSFGQGGAFF
NA	TRBD2	TRBJ2-5	TRBV7-2	TGTGCCAGCAGCTTAGCGGGACTACAAGAGACCCAGTACTTC	CASSLAGLQETQYF
once	NA	TRBJ1-6	TRBV18	TGTGCCAGCTCACCTACAGGGAAGAATTCACCCCTCCACTTT	CASSPTGKNSPLHF
NA	NA	TRBJ1-1	TRBV18	TGTGGCTTCGTCAGGACTGAAGCTTTCTTT	CGFVRTEAFF
NA	NA	TRBJ2-7	TRBV29-1	TGCAGCGTTGAAATGGCGGGAAGGCAGTACTTC	CSVEMAGRQYF
NA	TRBD2	TRBJ2-3	TRBV6-1	TGTGCCAGCAGTGAAGAAGCGGGAGGGGGCACAGATACGCAGTATTTT	CASSEEAGGGTDTQYF
once	NA	TRBJ2-7	TRBV2	TGTGCCAGCAGTGAAGCAAGGGGGAACGCCGAGCAGTACTTC	CASSEARGNAEQYF
NA	NA	TRBJ2-3	TRBV9	TGTGCCAGCAGCGTAAGTTGGACTAGCACAGATACGCAGTATTTT	CASSVSWTSTDTQYF
NA	NA	TRBJ1-2	TRBV4-1	TGCGCCAGCAGCCTTACCGGGTCTAACTATGGCTACACCTTC	CASSLTGSNYGYTF
NA	NA	TRBJ1-1	TRBV6-1	TGTGCCAGCAGTCAAAGAGGGAGCACTGAAGCTTTCTTT	CASSQRGSTEAFF
NA	NA	TRBJ1-2	TRBV7-9	TGTGCCAGCAGCTTAGGGTTCCAGCAGGGAGGTGGCTACACCTTC	CASSLGFQQGGGYTF
NA	TRBD1	TRBJ1-2	TRBV15	TGTGCCACCAGCAGAGGACAGGGGTCCTATGGCTACACCTTC	CATSRGQGSYGYTF
NA	TRBD1	TRBJ1-1	TRBV7-9	TGTGCCAGCAGCCCCGAGGCAGGGGGATCTGAAGCTTTCTTT	CASSPEAGGSEAFF
NA	TRBD2	TRBJ2-7	TRBV7-2	TGTGCCAGCAGCTTACTATCGCTAGCGGGAGTGTACGAGCAGTACTTC	CASSLLSLAGVYEQYF
NA	NA	TRBJ2-1	TRBV30	TGTGCCTGGGGAGGGCCCTTGGGGGATGAGCAGTTCTTC	CAWGGPLGDEQFF
few	NA	TRBJ1-1	TRBV11-3	TGTGCCAGCAGGTATGGCAGGCTGAACACTGAAGCTTTCTTT	CASRYGRLNTEAFF
NA	NA	TRBJ1-2	TRBV27	TGTGCCAGCAGAACTCTCCACAGCAGCTATGGCTACACCTTC	CASRTLHSSYGYTF
NA	TRBD1	TRBJ1-6	TRBV4-3	TGCGCCAGCAGCCAAACCGACAGGGCCTTTGGATCACCCCTCCACTTT	CASSQTDRAFGSPLHF
NA	TRBD2	TRBJ2-5	TRBV9	TGTGCCAGCAGCAAGGGACTAGCGGGGGAGGAGACCCAGTACTTC	CASSKGLAGEETQYF
once	TRBD2	TRBJ2-1	TRBV4-1	TGCGCCAGCAGCCAAGTACTAGCGGGAGAGGGAAATGAGCAGTTCTTC	CASSQVLAGEGNEQFF
NA	NA	TRBJ2-1	TRBV20-1	TGCAGTGCTAGAGTAGTATATGAGCAGTTCTTC	CSARVVYEQFF
NA	NA	TRBJ1-5	TRBV28	TGTGCCAGCAGTCAACGACAGGCTAATCAGCCCCAGCATTTT	CASSQRQANQPQHF
NA	TRBD1	TRBJ1-5	TRBV7-2	TGTGCCAGCAGCTTAGGGACAGGGAATCAGCCCCAGCATTTT	CASSLGTGNQPQHF
NA	TRBD2	TRBJ2-5	TRBV2	TGTGCCAGCAGCCCCCTGGGTAGCGGGGGGTTCGGGGTGGCCCAGTACTTC	CASSPLGSGGFGVAQYF
NA	NA	TRBJ2-2	TRBV25-1	TGTGCCAGCAGCTCACGGGGGTGGACCGGGGAGCTGTTTTTT	CASSSRGWTGELFF
NA	TRBD1	TRBJ1-5	TRBV6-5	TGTGCCAGCGGACAGGGTAGCAATCAGCCCCAGCATTTT	CASGQGSNQPQHF
NA	NA	TRBJ2-6	TRBV28	TGTGCCAGCAGAAAGGGGATCTCTGGGGCCAACGTCCTGACTTTC	CASRKGISGANVLTF